Presented here are 14 T cell receptor beta chains from one specimen sequenced in a study of blood T cell repertoires in COVID-19. Method: immunoSEQ multiplex PCR; TCRdb's copy keeps in-frame clones and lacks some. Among about 180,000 clones listed, around nine tenths were seen once. The material sequenced was peripheral blood. These receptors came from a man aged 55 to 70 with COVID-19, enrolled during active disease.

The V call is TRBV10-3, the J call TRBJ2-1; 9 nucleotides match TRBD2. The CDR3 has 15 amino acids. CDR1 ENHRY and CDR2 SYGVKD come from the germline V gene. J gave up 12 bases and V 4 bases, and 13 bases lay outside the gene matches. The CDR3 region is CAISGGGGASVVQFF. The CDR3 DNA reads TGTGCCATCAGTGGCGGCGGGGGGGCGTCAGTAGTGCAGTTCTTC.

A note on this clone: Other nucleotide sequences in the sample specify the same CDR3. The CDR3 region is CASSQDERGSYNEQFF. CDR3 DNA sequence: TGTGCCAGCAGCCAAGATGAGCGGGGGAGCTACAATGAGCAGTTCTTC. The V and J genes are TRBV4-2 and TRBJ2-1; 8 bases line up with TRBD2. The trim removed 0 bases at V and 3 bases at J, leaving 4 bases unmatched. This CDR3 is built from 16 residues. Germline V gives CDR1 LGHNA, CDR2 YNFKEQ.

This clone was seen more than once but under ten times. The J gene is TRBJ2-5, the V gene TRBV7-8, with D possibly matching TRBD2 (6 bases). V was clipped by 5 bases and J by 1 base, with 11 bases between them. Germline lookup yields CDR1 SGHVS and CDR2 FQNEAQ. The CDR3 has 14 residues. The DNA for the CDR3 is TGTGCCAGCAGCCGGGACTCCTCCCAAGAGACCCAGTACTTC. It specifies CASSRDSSQETQYF.

The chain has TRBV13 and TRBJ2-3; 9 nucleotides match TRBD2. The CDR3 consists of 17 residues. After removal of 0 bases from V and 0 bases from J, the junction contained 4 bases not matched to a gene. Germline V CDR1 and CDR2: PRHDT, FYEKMQ (reference sequence). The CDR3 here is CASSLGGTSGSTDTQYF. CDR3 coding DNA: TGTGCCAGCAGCTTAGGAGGAACTAGCGGGAGCACAGATACGCAGTATTTT.

This chain links TRBV28 with TRBJ1-2; the match to TRBD1 covers 11 bases. V lost 6 bases and J lost 13; bases outside the gene matches: 13. This CDR3 has 14 residues. The V gene's germline CDR1 is MDHEN and CDR2 SYDVKM. CDR3 in amino acids: CASSTAGQGDECTF. For the CDR3, the DNA is TGTGCCAGCAGCACCGCGGGACAGGGGGACGAGTGCACCTTC.

The chain combines TRBV6-5 with TRBJ1-3, with D possibly TRBD1 on 6 matching bases. The CDR3 contains 15 residues. Germline CDR1 reads MNHEY; CDR2 reads SVGAGI. V lost 5 bases, J lost 0 bases, and 11 bases lay in between. CDR3 sequence (DNA): TGTGCCAGCAGTCCAGCAGGGGTCTCTGGAAACACCATATATTTT. Protein sequence: CASSPAGVSGNTIYF.

The V and J genes are TRBV3-1 (or the pseudogene TRBV3-2) and TRBJ2-5, with TRBD2 identical over 7 bases. V lost 1 base, J lost 14 bases, and 10 bases stayed unmatched. This CDR3 region has 13 residues. CDR1 is LGHDT, CDR2 YNNKEL, per germline (reference sequence). CDR3: CASSQVSGGPAYF. CDR3 nucleotide sequence: TGTGCCAGCAGCCAAGTATCGGGGGGTCCCGCTTACTTC.

The J gene is TRBJ1-2, the V gene TRBV11-2, with D possibly TRBD1 on 5 matching bases. The CDR3 totals 13 residues. V gave up 5 bases and J gave up 8 bases, with 15 bases separating them. CDR1 SGHAT and CDR2 FQNNGV come from the germline V gene. CDR3 residues: CASSQLGAGGYTF. CDR3 nucleotide sequence: TGTGCCAGCAGCCAACTAGGGGCGGGGGGCTACACCTTC.

The genes are TRBV11-3 and TRBJ2-3; 8 bases fit TRBD2. Germline loops: CDR1 SGHNT, CDR2 YENEEA. J was trimmed by 2 bases and V by 2 bases; bases with no gene match: 9. The CDR3 length is 17 residues. CDR3 DNA: TGTGCCAGCAGCTTACGGGGTAGCGGGACCCCCACAGATACGCAGTATTTT. This codes for CASSLRGSGTPTDTQYF.

This chain uses TRBV19 with TRBJ1-2; D perhaps matches TRBD1 (5 bases). This CDR3 is built from 14 residues. Germline values: CDR1 LNHDA, CDR2 SQIVND (reference sequence). The V gene lost 7 bases and the J gene lost 3 bases, with 15 bases spanning the gap. CDR3 amino acids: CASNRRGSDYGYTF. In DNA, the CDR3 is TGTGCCAGTAATAGAAGGGGATCCGACTATGGCTACACCTTC.

The chain couples TRBV3-1 (or the pseudogene TRBV3-2) to TRBJ2-1, with 8 bases lining up with TRBD2. The germline V gene encodes CDR1 LGHDT and CDR2 YNNKEL (reference sequence). The CDR3 sequence is 13 residues long. Trimming took 1 base from V and 7 from J; bases not matched to a gene: 0. This CDR3 reads CASSQGGRNEQFF. The CDR3 bases are TGTGCCAGCAGCCAAGGCGGGAGGAATGAGCAGTTCTTC.

This chain uses TRBV10-3 with TRBJ1-1; D is ambiguous. The V end lost 2 bases, the J end lost 3 bases, and 22 bases lay between the germline ends. This CDR3 has 18 residues. Germline V lookup: CDR1 ENHRY, CDR2 SYGVKD. DNA for the CDR3: TGTGCCATCAGTGAGAGAGGGAAAGGTCGGGAGGTCGACACTGAAGCTTTCTTT. Translated, it gives CAISERGKGREVDTEAFF.

This chain links TRBV4-3 with TRBJ1-1; 8 positions match TRBD1. J lost 7 bases, V lost 0 bases, and 7 bases had no gene match. Germline V CDR1 and CDR2: LGHNA, YSLEER. This CDR3 is built from 15 residues. The CDR3 nucleotides are TGCGCCAGCAGCCAAGATCAAGCAGGGGGCCGTGAAGCTTTCTTT. Encoded protein: CASSQDQAGGREAFF.

Here the CDR3 DNA reads TGTGCCACCAGCAGACCTGGACTAGCGGGGTCCTACGAGCAGTACTTC. This sequence encodes CATSRPGLAGSYEQYF. This rearrangement joins TRBV15 to TRBJ2-7, with 12 bases aligning to TRBD2. Per germline, CDR1 LNHNV and CDR2 YYDKDF (reference sequence). The length of the CDR3 is 16 residues. Germline trimming cut 2 bases from V and 1 base from J; bases unmatched to any gene: 3.